This T cell receptor beta chain was sequenced for a study of cytomegalovirus exposure and HLA in healthy donors. Looking at the study overall: Among approximately 400 genotyped donors, about 80% fell in the Caucasian-associated ancestry cluster.

Germline lookup yields CDR1 MNHEY and CDR2 SMNVEV (reference sequence). The CDR3 consists of 16 residues. Trimming shortened V by 4 bases and J by 0 bases, and 16 bases separated the two germline ends. Whole-study findings and limits: Prior analysis indicated that the majority of TCR beta V segments exhibited productivity approximately 87% or approximately 30% of the time. TCR beta chains numbering roughly 150 were designated cytomegalovirus-associated. Some highly shared sequence variants likely arose as a pipeline artifact.

In regard to this clone: Its antigen is not known.

13 Jbeta primers and 60 Vbeta primers were used for the PCR. Sequencing used immunoSEQ multiplex PCR; TCRdb keeps in-frame clones, though not all of them. The top ten clones hold around 1.9% of a sample with 150,000 to 200,000 clones, 81% of them seen once. The clonotype was recovered from a young man in good health and CMV-seronegative. Sequenced material: PBMCs. The chain joins TRBV27 to TRBJ2-7, with D tentatively TRBD1 (5 bases). The CDR3 DNA sequence: TGTGCCAGCAGTTCTTCTCAGGGTACCCTCTCCTACGAGCAGTACTTC. It translates to CASSSSQGTLSYEQYF.